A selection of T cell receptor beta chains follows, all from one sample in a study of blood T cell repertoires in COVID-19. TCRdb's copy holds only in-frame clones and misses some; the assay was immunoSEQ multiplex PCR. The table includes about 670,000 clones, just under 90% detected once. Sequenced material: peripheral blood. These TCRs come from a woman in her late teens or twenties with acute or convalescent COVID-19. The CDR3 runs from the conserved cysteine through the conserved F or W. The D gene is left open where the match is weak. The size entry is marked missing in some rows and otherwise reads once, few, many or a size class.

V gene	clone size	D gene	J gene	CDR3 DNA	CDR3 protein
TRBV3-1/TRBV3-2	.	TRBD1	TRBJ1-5	TGTGCCAGCAGCCCCTTCGGACAGGATCAGCCCCAGCATTTT	CASSPFGQDQPQHF
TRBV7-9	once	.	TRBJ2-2	TGTGCCAGCAGCTTTACTGGAGGGGCGAACACCGGGGAGCTGTTTTTT	CASSFTGGANTGELFF
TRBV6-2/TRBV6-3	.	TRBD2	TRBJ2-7	TGTGCCAGCAGTATGAGACTAGCGGGGGGTTACGAGCAGTACTTC	CASSMRLAGGYEQYF
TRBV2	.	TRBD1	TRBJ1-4	TGTGCCAGCAGGGAACAGACAGGGATCCTAGGAGAAAAACTGTTTTTT	CASREQTGILGEKLFF
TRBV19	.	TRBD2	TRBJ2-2	TGTGCCAGTAGTATCCCCTCCAATCTAGCGGGGGGTGTCACCGGGGAGCTGTTTTTT	CASSIPSNLAGGVTGELFF
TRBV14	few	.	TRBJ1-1	TGTGCCAGCAGCCAAGGATGGGGACATGATCTAAACACTGAAGCTTTCTTT	CASSQGWGHDLNTEAFF
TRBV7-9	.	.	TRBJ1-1	TGTGCCAGCAGCCAGGCCCAGGGGAAGGGACTAGGGGCTTTCTTT	CASSQAQGKGLGAFF
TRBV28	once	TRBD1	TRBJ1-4	TGTGCCAGCAAGATGGGACAGGGATTCAGTGAAAAACTGTTTTTT	CASKMGQGFSEKLFF
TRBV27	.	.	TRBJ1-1	TGTGCCAGCAGTTTATCGTGGTCGCGGGGCGGTCATGGTGAAGCTTTCTTT	CASSLSWSRGGHGEAFF
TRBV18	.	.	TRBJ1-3	TGTGCCAGCTCACCGGAGAGCTCTGGAAACACCATATATTTT	CASSPESSGNTIYF
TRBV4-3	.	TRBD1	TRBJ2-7	TGCGCCAGCAGCCAAGGTAGGACAGGGATAGGCGAGCAGTACTTC	CASSQGRTGIGEQYF
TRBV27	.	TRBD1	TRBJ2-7	TGTGCCAGCAGTTCTCCCGCCCGACAGGGAATCTACGAGCAGTACTTC	CASSSPARQGIYEQYF
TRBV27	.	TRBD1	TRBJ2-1	TGTGCCAGCAGTCCGGACAGGGGTGACTACAATGAGCAGTTCTTC	CASSPDRGDYNEQFF
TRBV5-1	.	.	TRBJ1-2	TGCGCCAGCAGTTCGTCGGTTCCCTATGGCTACACCTTC	CASSSSVPYGYTF